This TCR beta chain was obtained from a study of T cell repertoires in cytomegalovirus infection (dated by TCRdb to between 2018 and 2020). Some background on the complete study: The peptide stimulations were aimed at well-studied HLA-B-restricted epitopes as well as recently identified HLA-C-restricted CMV epitopes, whose presentation resists viral immunomodulation. The HLA type of each donor mattered for the analysis, because public TCR beta signatures pointed to carriage of CMV infection along with the matching HLA type.

Instrument on record: Illumina HiSeq 1500. TCRdb reran the public reads through fastp at Q25 and MiXCR, keeping productive beta chains. Rows merge per CDR3 protein into single entries with the most common DNA and genes. Counted in this sample were hundreds of thousands of distinct CDR3 sequences; more than 25% of them appeared once. The ten largest clones take up 11% to 15% of the sample. As to this clonotype: The clone's antigen remains unknown. Germline is not matched at one junction end, which may reflect a read error.

Here is what the overall study found, with its caveats: The ex vivo response was dominated by HLA-C-restricted CMV-specific TCR beta clonotypes, and the single most frequent clonotype in two of eight donors was supplied by these HLA-C-restricted clonotypes. In both this cohort and an independent roughly 350-donor cohort, the cumulative frequency of public TCR beta family members distinguished carriers of CMV infection plus the relevant HLA type.

The CDR3 measures 15 amino acids from cysteine to phenylalanine. This entry keeps only the CDR3 DNA: 45 bases, framed from base 1. Looking up the germline V gene yields CDR1 SGHVT and CDR2 SQSDAQ. Reading the label with the study, this specimen's treatment or condition is: in vitro stimulation with specific CMV peptide epitopes to enrich CMV-specific T cells. The chain is assembled from TRBV7-4 and TRBJ2-5, with TRBD1 matching 7 junction bases. This TCR derives from a human donor in good health (CMV status not recorded). Some clones in this sample may be carry-over from other donors' samples. Source: cultured CD8+ T cells from PBMCs, taken from culture after CMV antigen stimulation. The nucleotides read TGTGCCAGCAGCTTCATACCGGGACAGAACGAGACCCAGTACTTT. The translation is CASSFIPGQNETQYF. Full variable domain (CDR3 extended with the reference TRBV7-4 and TRBJ2-5 proteins): GAGVSQSPRYKVAKRGRDVALRCDSISGHVTLYWYRQTLGQGSEVLTYSQSDAQRDKSGRPSGRFSAERPERSVSTLKIQRTEQGDSAVYLCASSFIPGQNETQYFGPGTRLLVL.